Listed here is a single T cell receptor beta chain. Antigen: not known. V shed 0 bases and J 0 bases; nucleotides not matched to a gene: 2. CDR1 and CDR2 from the germline V gene are SGDLS and YYNGEE. This CDR3 has 17 amino acids. TCRdb analysed the reads with MiXCR anew, one entry per CDR3 protein. The sample has roughly 200,000 distinct CDR3 sequences, around 40% seen once. These data belong to a study of T cell repertoires in cytomegalovirus infection. Study-wide background: CMV epitopes, recently identified HLA-C-restricted and well-studied HLA-B-restricted, were used. In public TCR beta signatures, there were indications of both CMV infection and matching HLA type. Study-wide results and limits: Totalled public TCR beta family frequency picked out people who carried CMV plus the relevant HLA. The ex vivo response showed dominance by HLA-C-restricted CMV-specific TCR beta clonotypes.

The input for sequencing was CD8+ T cells from cultured PBMCs, taken from culture after CMV antigen stimulation. The receptor was isolated from a human donor in good health (CMV status not recorded). Some clones in this sample may be carry-over from other donors' samples. This chain uses TRBV9 with TRBJ2-2; 10 nucleotides match TRBD2. In nucleotides, the CDR3 is TGTGCCAGCAGCGTAGGGCTAGCGGGGGCGAACACCGGGGAGCTGTTTTTT. It is translated as CASSVGLAGANTGELFF.